The T cell receptor beta chain described here comes from a study of blood T cell repertoires in COVID-19. As for the study in general: COVID-19 samples from acute and convalescent phases originated in the United States, Italy and Spain. T cells, B-cell-depleted T cells, or PBMCs supplied cDNA or gDNA.

The CDR3 runs 17 residues. Germline assignment: CDR1 LGHDT and CDR2 YNNKEL (reference sequence). V lost 8 bases and J 4 bases, leaving 25 bases between the germline ends. Per the original data handling: Reference gene primer amplification gave estimated nucleated cell counts. Using immunoSEQ multiplex PCR, the repertoire was profiled, and TCRdb retains in-frame clones only, with some absent. V, J and clone size were drawn from that table, and D and trimming were deduced from the DNA. The sample lists about 70,000 clones, around 86% occurring once. J is TRBJ2-3 and V is TRBV3-1 (or the pseudogene TRBV3-2); TRBD2 might be the D (7 bases). Input material: peripheral blood. The receptor comes from a woman aged 80 or over with active or convalescent COVID-19. CDR3 amino acids: CASSLYEGGLVADTQYF. DNA of the CDR3: TGTGCCAGCTCCCTTTACGAGGGGGGGTTGGTCGCAGATACGCAGTATTTT.